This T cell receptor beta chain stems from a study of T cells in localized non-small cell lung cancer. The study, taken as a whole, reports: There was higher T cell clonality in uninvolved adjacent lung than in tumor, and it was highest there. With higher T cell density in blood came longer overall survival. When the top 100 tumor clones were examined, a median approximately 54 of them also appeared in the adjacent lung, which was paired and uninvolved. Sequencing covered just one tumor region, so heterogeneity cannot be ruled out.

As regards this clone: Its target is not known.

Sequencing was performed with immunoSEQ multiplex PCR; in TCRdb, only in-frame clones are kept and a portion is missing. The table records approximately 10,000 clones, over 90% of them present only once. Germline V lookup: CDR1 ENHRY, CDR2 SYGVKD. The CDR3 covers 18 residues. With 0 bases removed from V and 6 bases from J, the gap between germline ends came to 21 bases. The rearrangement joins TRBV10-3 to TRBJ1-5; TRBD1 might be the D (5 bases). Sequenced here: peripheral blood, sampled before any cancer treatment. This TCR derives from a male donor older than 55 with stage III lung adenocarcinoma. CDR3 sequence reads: CAISESNFAEGRGQPQHF. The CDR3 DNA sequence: TGTGCCATCAGTGAGTCGAATTTTGCGGAGGGAAGGGGTCAGCCCCAGCATTTT.